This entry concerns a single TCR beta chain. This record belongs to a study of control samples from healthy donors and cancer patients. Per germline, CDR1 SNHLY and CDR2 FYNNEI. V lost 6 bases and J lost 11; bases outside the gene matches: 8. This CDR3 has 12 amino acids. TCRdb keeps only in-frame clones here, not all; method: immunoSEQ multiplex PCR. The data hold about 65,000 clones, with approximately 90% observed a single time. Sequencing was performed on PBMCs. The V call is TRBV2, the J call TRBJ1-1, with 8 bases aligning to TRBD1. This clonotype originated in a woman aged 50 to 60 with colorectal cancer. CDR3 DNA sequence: TGTGCCAGCAGCATTGACAGGGGTTTGGCTTTCTTT. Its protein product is CASSIDRGLAFF.